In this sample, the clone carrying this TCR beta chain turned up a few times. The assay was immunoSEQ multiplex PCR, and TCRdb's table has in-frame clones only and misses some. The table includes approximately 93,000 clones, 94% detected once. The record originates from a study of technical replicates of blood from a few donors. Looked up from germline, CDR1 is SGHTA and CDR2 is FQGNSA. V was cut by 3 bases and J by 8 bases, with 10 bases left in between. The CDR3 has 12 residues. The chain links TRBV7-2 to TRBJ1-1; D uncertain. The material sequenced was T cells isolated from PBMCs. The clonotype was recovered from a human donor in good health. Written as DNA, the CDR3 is TGTGCCAGCAGCTTTGACGGGATGGAAGCTTTCTTT. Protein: CASSFDGMEAFF.